The clone carrying this T cell receptor (beta chain) showed up many times. Its antigen remains unidentified. Trimming took off 4 bases at V and 11 bases at J, with 33 bases between the two ends. The CDR3 has 18 residues. Germline loops: CDR1 LGHDT, CDR2 YNNKEL (reference sequence). The sample belongs to a study of T cells in Graves' hyperthyroidism and ophthalmopathy. Study findings and constraints: Ophthalmopathy stood apart from stable hyperthyroidism in a 13 V-J model. The majority of expanded thyroid clonotypes above 0.001 also appeared in blood.

Around 9.9 ml of fresh peripheral blood supplied the PBMCs. Amplification yielded TCR beta CDR3 regions, with RNA transcripts as the source. An initial round of RT-PCR targeting the TCR CDR3 relied on the HTBI primer set. TCRdb independently ran MiXCR on the multiplex PCR reads; one entry per CDR3 protein. The top ten hold roughly 50% of the sample, which has under 350,000 distinct CDR3 sequences, about a sixth seen once. Sequenced: blood. The gene calls are TRBV3-1 and TRBJ2-7, with D possibly matching TRBD1 (6 bases). This clonotype was sampled from a woman aged 55-70 years with Graves' ophthalmopathy. CDR3 protein: CASSRLNTGTPLLLRKYF. CDR3 DNA sequence: TGTGCCAGCAGCCGACTAAACACCGGGACACCACTCCTCCTACGGAAGTACTTC.